A single sample gave rise to the 28 T cell receptor beta chains below, sequenced in a study of blood T cell repertoires in COVID-19. TCRdb's table, derived via immunoSEQ multiplex PCR, lists solely in-frame clones and lacks some. In the table there are some 120,000 clones, 87% of which are singletons. Sequenced: peripheral blood. The receptors shown here come from a woman between 55 and 75 years old with acute or convalescent COVID-19.

The chain uses TRBV5-1 and TRBJ1-1; maybe TRBD1 (6 bases). The germline gives CDR1 SGHRS, CDR2 YFSETQ. V was cut by 7 bases and J by 3 bases, with 22 bases left in between. The CDR3 is 16 residues long. CDR3 protein: CASGVTFTGRDTEAFF. The CDR3 DNA follows: TGCGCCAGCGGCGTGACGTTTACAGGGAGGGACACTGAAGCTTTCTTT.

The V and J genes are TRBV12-3 or TRBV12-4 and TRBJ2-7, with TRBD2 as a possible D gene (6 bases). V was cut by 1 base and J by 12 bases, with 16 bases left in between. This CDR3 has 13 residues. The CDR3 spells CASSLGDTGLLYV. CDR3 nucleotide sequence: TGTGCCAGCAGTTTAGGTGATACGGGACTCCTGTACGTC.

The V and J genes are TRBV29-1 and TRBJ1-2; 11 positions agree with TRBD1. V gave up 6 bases and J gave up 7 bases; unmatched junction bases: 4. CDR1 and CDR2 from the germline V gene are SQVTM and ANQGSEA. The CDR3 runs to 12 residues. CDR3 nucleotide sequence: TGCAGCGTGGGGGACAGGGGGGCTGGCTACACCTTC. Protein sequence: CSVGDRGAGYTF.

The CDR3 here is CATSRDTGGPSRNTQYF. For the CDR3, the DNA is TGTGCCACCAGCAGAGATACGGGAGGGCCCTCGCGTAATACGCAGTATTTT. This rearrangement joins TRBV15 to TRBJ2-3; 8 positions agree with TRBD2. The V and J ends lost 0 bases and 7 bases, in that order; junction bases with no gene match: 12. Germline V gene sequence: CDR1 LNHNV, CDR2 YYDKDF (reference sequence). The CDR3 extends over 17 amino acids.

The chain recombines TRBV5-4 with TRBJ2-6; 8 nucleotides agree with TRBD2. V lost 1 base to trimming and J lost 0 bases; unmatched junction nucleotides: 3. The CDR3 totals 17 residues. The germline V gene encodes CDR1 SGHNT and CDR2 YYREEE (reference sequence). The CDR3 DNA reads TGTGCCAGCAGCTTGCCGGGAGGGCCCTCTGGGGCCAACGTCCTGACTTTC. Amino acid sequence: CASSLPGGPSGANVLTF.

This chain links TRBV19 with TRBJ1-5; a weak D match, TRBD1 (6 bases). The V gene's germline CDR1 is LNHDA and CDR2 SQIVND (reference sequence). V lost 3 bases and J 7 bases, leaving 16 bases between the germline ends. The CDR3 contains 15 residues. For the CDR3, the DNA is TGTGCCAGTAGTATGCGGTCAGGGGTCAGGCAGCCCCAGCATTTT. Its translation is CASSMRSGVRQPQHF. The complete variable domain, with remaining parts taken from reference TRBV19 and TRBJ1-5, reads DGGITQSPKYLFRKEGQNVTLSCEQNLNHDAMYWYRQDPGQGLRLIYYSQIVNDFQKGDIAEGYSVSREKKESFPLTVTSAQKNPTAFYLCASSMRSGVRQPQHFGDGTRLSIL.

The rearrangement joins TRBV27 to TRBJ1-1; D is unclear. V was trimmed by 3 bases and J by 4 bases, leaving 12 bases between them. The germline V gene encodes CDR1 MNHEY and CDR2 SMNVEV (reference sequence). CDR3 length equals 14 residues. CDR3 DNA sequence: TGTGCCAGCAGTTTCCAGTATTCGGGCACTGAAGCTTTCTTT. It yields the protein CASSFQYSGTEAFF.

This sequence joins TRBV2 and TRBJ1-6, with 9 bases fitting TRBD1. Germline V CDR1 and CDR2: SNHLY, FYNNEI. The CDR3 spans 15 residues. V was clipped by 3 bases and J by 9 bases; unmatched bases: 6. CDR3 DNA: TGTGCCAGCAGTGAGCGGGGGACAGGGACTTCACCCCTCCACTTT. It yields the protein CASSERGTGTSPLHF.

CDR3 region: CASLPKGLTYGEQFF. In nucleotides, the CDR3 is TGTGCCAGTTTACCCAAGGGACTAACCTACGGTGAGCAGTTCTTC. The V gene is TRBV19, the J gene TRBJ2-1; TRBD2 matches 7 bases. Unmatched junction bases numbered 16, after V lost 8 bases and J lost 9 bases. The CDR3 runs to 15 residues. Germline V gene sequence: CDR1 LNHDA, CDR2 SQIVND (reference sequence).

V is TRBV28 and J is TRBJ2-3, with D possibly TRBD2 on 5 matching bases. The CDR3 has 16 amino acids. Germline values: CDR1 MDHEN, CDR2 SYDVKM. The germline V and J ends were trimmed by 7 bases and 3 bases, with 20 bases remaining between them. In DNA, the CDR3 is TGTGCCAGCACCCTAGGATTAGCGTGGGGTACAGATACGCAGTATTTT. Protein: CASTLGLAWGTDTQYF.

V and J are TRBV6-1 and TRBJ2-5; 10 bases are a match to TRBD1. CDR3 size: 15 residues. The junction had 6 bases not matched to a gene; V was cut back by 3 bases and J by 5 bases. CDR1 is MNHNS and CDR2 is SASEGT in the germline V gene. CDR3 loop: CASSETGGGGETQYF. CDR3 bases: TGTGCCAGCAGTGAGACAGGGGGCGGGGGGGAGACCCAGTACTTC.

This sequence joins TRBV15 and TRBJ2-7; D might be TRBD1 (6 bases). This CDR3 region has 14 residues. Looked up from germline, CDR1 is LNHNV and CDR2 is YYDKDF (reference sequence). Between the trimmed V and J ends, which lost 5 bases and 0 bases, there was a span of 11 bases. Here the CDR3 DNA reads TGTGCCACCAGCCTGGACAGAGACTCCTACGAGCAGTACGTC. It codes for CATSLDRDSYEQYV.

The J gene is TRBJ2-5, the V gene TRBV2, with 8 bases that match TRBD1. With 7 bases clipped from V and 3 bases from J, the junction kept 4 bases outside the gene matches. The germline V gene has CDR1 SNHLY and CDR2 FYNNEI. The CDR3 runs 13 residues. The CDR3 protein is CASNQDREETQYF. The CDR3 DNA is TGTGCCAGCAACCAGGACAGGGAAGAGACCCAGTACTTC.

The chain recombines TRBV6-5 with TRBJ2-7; 9 bases map to TRBD1. Germline V gene sequence: CDR1 MNHEY, CDR2 SVGAGI. CDR3 length: 13 residues. J gave up 5 bases and V 6 bases, and 5 bases lay outside the gene matches. CDR3 sequence reads: CASRGTGNDEQYV. CDR3 sequence (DNA): TGTGCCAGCAGGGGGACAGGGAACGACGAGCAGTACGTC.

V and J are TRBV27 and TRBJ1-1; TRBD1 might be the D (5 bases). Trimming stripped 6 bases from V and 10 bases from J, with 12 bases between. The CDR3 consists of 11 residues. The germline V gene encodes CDR1 MNHEY and CDR2 SMNVEV (reference sequence). The CDR3 DNA sequence: TGTGCCAGCAGGAGGGACTTGATAGCTTTCTTT. The encoded protein is CASRRDLIAFF.

The CDR3, as DNA: TGTGCCAGCTCACCACCGTCCAGGGGGACCTACGAGCAGTACTTC. It yields the protein CASSPPSRGTYEQYF. The chain employs TRBV18 and TRBJ2-7, with 7 bases identical to TRBD1. This CDR3 spans 15 amino acids. The germline CDR1 and CDR2 sequences are KGHSH and LQKENI. J gave up 2 bases and V 0 bases, and 4 bases lay outside the gene matches.

The chain combines TRBV7-2 with TRBJ1-3; tentative D call: TRBD1 (6 bases). With 5 bases removed from V and 0 bases from J, the gap between germline ends came to 11 bases. The CDR3 is 15 residues long. CDR1 SGHTA and CDR2 FQGNSA come from the germline V gene. CDR3 nucleotide sequence: TGTGCCAGCAGCCCACAGGGTGGCTCTGGAAACACCATATATTTT. Translation: CASSPQGGSGNTIYF.

The CDR3 nucleotides read TGCGCCAGCAGCCAGGTGCTACTAGCGACCGAGCAGTACGTC. This translates into CASSQVLLATEQYV. J is TRBJ2-7 and V is TRBV4-1; 7 nucleotides align to TRBD2. Germline-derived CDR1 and CDR2 are MGHRA and YSYEKL. This CDR3 contains 14 residues. Losses at the gene ends were 3 bases for V and 6 bases for J; bases not matched to a gene: 8.

The chain couples TRBV2 to TRBJ2-7; tentative D call: TRBD2 (5 bases). V dropped 4 bases and J dropped 7 bases, with 11 bases sitting between them. From germline, CDR1 is SNHLY and CDR2 FYNNEI. The CDR3 extends over 12 amino acids. The CDR3 nucleotides read TGTGCCAGCAGTGCCCCAACGGGGGAGCAGTACTTC. Amino acids: CASSAPTGEQYF.

The gene calls are TRBV7-9 and TRBJ1-6, with 8 bases fitting TRBD1. The V gene end was trimmed by 5 bases and the J gene end by 9 bases; junction bases not matched to a gene: 6. CDR3 size: 14 residues. Germline-derived CDR1 and CDR2 are SEHNR and FQNEAQ (reference sequence). The CDR3 DNA sequence: TGTGCCAGCAGCAACGGACAGGGTAGTTCACCCCTCCACTTT. This codes for CASSNGQGSSPLHF.

Regarding this clone: A junction end diverges from the germline sequence, so it may reflect a read error. The V call is TRBV7-3, the J call TRBJ2-1; TRBD1 matches 11 bases. The CDR3 is made up of 15 amino acids. The germline gives CDR1 SGHTA, CDR2 FQGTGA. CDR3 residues: CASSITGTGGNEQFF. CDR3 nucleotide sequence: TGTGCCAGCAGCATAACCGGGACAGGGGGAAATGAGCAGTTCTTC.

This clone has a handful of counts. V and J are TRBV28 and TRBJ2-7; 8 nucleotides align to TRBD2. Trimming cost V 8 bases and J 7 bases; bases outside gene matches: 22. Germline loops: CDR1 MDHEN, CDR2 SYDVKM. The length of the CDR3 is 17 residues. The CDR3, as DNA: TGTGCCAGCGGACCGTCCGGGCCGGGAGCGGGGGTTTGGGAGCAGTACGTC. It translates to CASGPSGPGAGVWEQYV.

The rearrangement links TRBV4-2 to TRBJ1-2; 11 nucleotides match TRBD1. The germline V gene encodes CDR1 LGHNA and CDR2 YNFKEQ. The CDR3 loop spans 16 amino acids. V dropped 0 bases and J dropped 4; count of bases not matched to a gene: 4. The CDR3 nucleotides read TGTGCCAGCAGCCAAGATGGGACAGGGGGTTCCTATGGCTACACCTTC. Translation gives CASSQDGTGGSYGYTF.

The gene calls are TRBV11-2 and TRBJ1-4; TRBD1 might be the D (6 bases). The germline V gene encodes CDR1 SGHAT and CDR2 FQNNGV. V was cut by 5 bases and J by 7 bases, with 11 bases left in between. The CDR3 spans 13 residues. The CDR3 protein is CASSTGISEKLFF. CDR3 nucleotide sequence: TGTGCCAGCAGCACAGGGATTTCTGAAAAACTGTTTTTT.

This CDR3 reads CASSWEAGPTAFF. The DNA for the CDR3 is TGTGCCAGCAGTTGGGAGGCCGGCCCGACGGCTTTCTTT. The chain employs TRBV28 and TRBJ1-1; no clear D gene. V was pared by 4 bases and J by 11 bases, with 17 bases between. Germline-derived CDR1 and CDR2 are MDHEN and SYDVKM. This CDR3 has 13 residues.

The chain recombines TRBV3-1 (or the pseudogene TRBV3-2) with TRBJ2-1; D is perhaps TRBD2 (6 bases). CDR1 LGHDT and CDR2 YNNKEL come from the germline V gene (reference sequence). Trimming left V 7 bases short and J 7 bases short, with 11 bases between. The CDR3 totals 12 residues. The DNA for the CDR3 is TGTGCCAGCACGGGAGTGTTGAATGAGCAGTTCTTC. Its translation: CASTGVLNEQFF.

With respect to this clone: A junction end diverges from the germline sequence, so it may reflect a read error. In DNA form, the CDR3 reads TGTGCCGGCAGCTCACTAGCGGGAGAGAATGAGCAGTTCTTC. Its translation is CAGSSLAGENEQFF. The chain carries TRBV3-1 (or the pseudogene TRBV3-2) and TRBJ2-1; TRBD2 matches at 11 bases. Germline CDR1 and CDR2: LGHDT and YNNKEL (reference sequence). The CDR3 length is 14 residues.

The chain has TRBV4-1 and TRBJ1-2; D remains ambiguous. In germline, CDR1 is MGHRA, CDR2 YSYEKL. V was trimmed by 0 bases and J by 7 bases, leaving 21 bases between them. The CDR3 totals 17 residues. The DNA of the CDR3 is TGCGCCAGCAGCCAAGATGTCCCTCCGGGAGCCCGCTTTGGCTACACCTTC. Translating it yields CASSQDVPPGARFGYTF.